This T cell receptor (beta chain) was obtained from a study of OX40 agonist ivuxolimab in advanced cancers. Regarding the study as a whole: Mean expanded clone counts were higher in CD8+ than CD4+ T cells. Also showing low normalized T-cell clonal expansion were some of the nonresponders. The specificity for antigen of the expanded peripheral T cells was not determined.

Blood sampling took place at baseline, cycle 4 day 1, and cycle 7 day 1. Germline V gene sequence: CDR1 SGHDT, CDR2 YYEEEE. CDR3 length equals 17 residues. V dropped 0 bases and J dropped 3; count of bases not matched to a gene: 9. Concerning this clone itself: Antigen specificity is unknown.

Sequencing was performed with immunoSEQ multiplex PCR; in TCRdb, only in-frame clones are kept and a portion is missing. Here the sample spans around 60,000 clones, approximately 78% being singletons. The chain combines TRBV5-6 with TRBJ1-5; TRBD1 matches at 7 bases. The starting material was CD4+ or CD8+ T cells sorted from blood, obtained in a trial of the OX40 agonist ivuxolimab. The sequence was obtained from an adult with an advanced solid tumor such as melanoma, head and neck, liver or kidney cancer. The CDR3 bases are TGTGCCAGCAGCTTGGGGGGCAGGGGGGTACCCAATCAGCCCCAGCATTTT. Translation: CASSLGGRGVPNQPQHF.